The 27 T cell receptor beta chains reported below all come from one sample, sequenced in a study of T cells after yellow fever vaccination. A single record per CDR3 protein comes from TCRdb applying MiXCR to the 5' RACE reads. The sample carries roughly 150,000 distinct CDR3 sequences, 5% to 8% recorded once. The source material was CD4+ T cells sorted from PBMCs, sampled 10 days after the yellow fever booster vaccination. These receptors originate from a man younger than 40 who received the YFV17D yellow fever vaccine.

The sample holds many counts of this clonotype. The chain carries TRBV21-1 and TRBJ2-2; TRBD2 reflects the table's D call only, with no check against the DNA. TRBV21-1 is assigned pseudogene status. The CDR3 extends over 17 amino acids. CDR3 nucleotides: TGTGCCAGCAGTCGCTCGAGGGCGGGAGCGAACACCGGGGAGCTGTTTTTT. This translates into CASSRSRAGANTGELFF.

This clonotype was counted many times. The rearrangement links TRBV3-1 to TRBJ2-3; D not certain. Germline lookup yields CDR1 LGHDT and CDR2 YNNKEL (reference sequence). Between the trimmed V and J ends, which lost 3 bases and 8 bases, there was a span of 12 bases. CDR3 size: 13 residues. The DNA for the CDR3 is TGTGCCAGCAGCCAGGAATCCCTATCTACGCAGTATTTT. It codes for CASSQESLSTQYF.

In its sample, this clonotype was seen many times. V gene TRBV20-1 combines with J gene TRBJ2-1, with D uncertain. V shed 3 bases and J shed 0 bases, with 9 bases lying between them. CDR1 is DFQATT, CDR2 SNEGSKA, per germline (reference sequence). CDR3 length: 14 amino acids. This CDR3 reads CSASLLSSYNEQFF. The CDR3 DNA reads TGCAGTGCTAGCCTATTAAGCTCCTACAATGAGCAGTTCTTC.

The chain employs TRBV5-5 and TRBJ2-2, with 8 bases identical to TRBD1. Losses at the gene ends were 4 bases for V and 0 bases for J; bases not matched to a gene: 5. This CDR3 has 16 residues. CDR1 and CDR2 (germline): SGHKS, YYEKEE (reference sequence). CDR3: CASSTKQGANTGELFF. The CDR3, as DNA: TGTGCCAGCAGCACTAAACAGGGGGCGAACACCGGGGAGCTGTTTTTT.

This clonotype occurred a few times. A much larger clone differs by one base, so this may be a read error. This rearrangement joins TRBV12-3 or TRBV12-4 to TRBJ2-7; D may be TRBD2 (6 bases). V lost 3 bases and J lost 6, with 15 bases in between. The CDR3 runs to 14 residues. The CDR3: CASSLPGSSSEQYF. CDR3 in DNA: TGTGCCAGCAGTTTGCCCGGGAGTAGTAGCGAGCAGTACTTC.

The V and J genes are TRBV7-2 and TRBJ2-1; 7 nucleotides agree with TRBD1. Germline V lookup: CDR1 SGHTA, CDR2 FQGNSA. The CDR3 covers 16 residues. With 5 bases clipped from V and 5 bases from J, the junction kept 12 bases outside the gene matches. Written as DNA, the CDR3 is TGTGCCAGCAGCCCCGCGACAGGGAGTAGGCACAATGAGCAGTTCTTC. Translated: CASSPATGSRHNEQFF. Full variable domain (outside the CDR3, taken from reference TRBV7-2 and TRBJ2-1): GAGVSQSPSNKVTEKGKDVELRCDPISGHTALYWYRQSLGQGLEFLIYFQGNSAPDKSGLPSDRFSAERTGGSVSTLTIQRTQQEDSAVYLCASSPATGSRHNEQFFGPGTRLTVL.

This clonotype was seen ten or more times. The chain carries TRBV15 and TRBJ2-6; D uncertain. Germline CDR1 LNHNV, CDR2 YYDKDF (reference sequence). Trimming took off 0 bases at V and 4 bases at J, with 13 bases between the two ends. CDR3 length equals 17 residues. CDR3 coding DNA: TGTGCCACCAGCAGAGATATGCTCTCGAGAGGGGCCAACGTCCTGACTTTC. The encoded protein is CATSRDMLSRGANVLTF.

This clonotype was counted ten times or more. The chain recombines TRBV6-2 or TRBV6-3 with TRBJ2-7, with D perhaps assigned TRBD1 or TRBD2 (6 bases each). This CDR3 contains 16 residues. V lost 7 bases and J lost 4, with 23 bases in between. Germline V gene sequence: CDR1 MNHEY, CDR2 SVGEGT. The CDR3 DNA reads TGTGCCAGCAAGACGGGGTCGACCGGGGGCGCATACGAGCAGTACTTC. Its translation is CASKTGSTGGAYEQYF.

This clonotype has a count of ten or more. The chain has TRBV21-1 and TRBJ2-7; the tabulated D call, TRBD1, remains unverified against the DNA. TRBV21-1 is flagged as a pseudogene. CDR3 size: 14 residues. The CDR3 here is CASSKPRDNYEQYF. The DNA of the CDR3 is TGTGCCAGCAGCAAGCCCCGGGACAACTACGAGCAGTACTTC.

The chain uses TRBV6-5 and TRBJ1-6, with 7 nucleotides matching TRBD1. The germline gives CDR1 MNHEY, CDR2 SVGAGI. The CDR3 runs to 15 residues. V trimming: 10 bases; J trimming: 5 bases; junction bases outside the gene matches: 11. This CDR3 is CATYPGDRDNSPLHF. The CDR3 nucleotides are TGTGCCACCTACCCCGGGGACAGAGATAATTCACCCCTCCACTTT.

The rearrangement joins TRBV25-1 to TRBJ1-5; D perhaps matches TRBD1 (5 bases). CDR1 and CDR2 from the germline V gene are MGHDK and SYGVNS. V lost 4 bases to trimming and J lost 9 bases, with 7 bases between them. The CDR3 covers 11 residues. The CDR3 sequence: CASSGGGPQHF. The CDR3 nucleotides are TGTGCCAGCAGTGGGGGGGGGCCCCAGCATTTT. Looking up the rest from reference TRBV25-1 and TRBJ1-5 gives the full variable domain: EADIYQTPRYLVIGTGKKITLECSQTMGHDKMYWYQQDPGMELHLIHYSYGVNSTEKGDLSSESTVSRIRTEHFPLTLESARPSHTSQYLCASSGGGPQHFGDGTRLSIL.

This clonotype was seen many times. V usage is TRBV3-1 and J usage is TRBJ2-5; tentatively, D is TRBD2 (6 bases). Germline CDR1 LGHDT, CDR2 YNNKEL (reference sequence). This CDR3 has 16 residues. The V and J ends lost 4 bases and 2 bases respectively, with 17 bases between them. The CDR3 here is CASSRGVRNYQETQYF. CDR3 in DNA: TGTGCCAGCAGCCGGGGGGTTCGGAACTATCAAGAGACCCAGTACTTC.

This clonotype came up many times. The rearrangement links TRBV9 to TRBJ1-3; D remains ambiguous. The CDR3 has 16 amino acids. CDR1 SGDLS and CDR2 YYNGEE come from the germline V gene. Trimming took off 4 bases at V and 0 bases at J, with 14 bases between the two ends. The CDR3 region has the DNA TGTGCCAGCAGCCCACAACCCAGCACCTCTGGAAACACCATATATTTT. This gives the protein CASSPQPSTSGNTIYF.

In this sample, this clonotype turned up a few times. The rearrangement links TRBV20-1 to TRBJ1-5, with D maybe TRBD1 (5 bases). The V end was cut by 7 bases, the J end by 7 bases, with 17 bases between. The CDR3 extends over 13 amino acids. Germline V gives CDR1 DFQATT, CDR2 SNEGSKA (reference sequence). The CDR3, as DNA: TGCAGTGGAACGACAGCGCCGGGACAGCCCCAGCATTTT. It yields the protein CSGTTAPGQPQHF.

V gene TRBV20-1 combines with J gene TRBJ2-3; 7 nucleotides line up with TRBD2. The ends lost 4 bases at V and 2 bases at J; junction bases unmatched: 9. Germline CDR1 reads DFQATT; CDR2 reads SNEGSKA (reference sequence). The CDR3 runs to 15 residues. CDR3 amino acids: CSATRSGITTDTQYF. Here the CDR3 DNA reads TGCAGTGCTACTCGGAGCGGGATTACCACAGATACGCAGTATTTT.

This clonotype was seen repeatedly, ten times or more. The V call is TRBV5-1, the J call TRBJ1-1; 8 bases are shared with TRBD1. The V and J ends lost 4 bases and 1 base, in that order; junction bases with no gene match: 6. The germline gives CDR1 SGHRS, CDR2 YFSETQ. The CDR3 covers 15 residues. The CDR3 spells CASSQQGGPNTEAFF. As DNA, the CDR3 is TGCGCCAGCAGCCAACAGGGGGGCCCGAACACTGAAGCTTTCTTT. The entire variable domain, with the rest obtained from reference TRBV5-1 and TRBJ1-1, is as follows: KAGVTQTPRYLIKTRGQQVTLSCSPISGHRSVSWYQQTPGQGLQFLFEYFSETQRNKGNFPGRFSGRQFSNSRSEMNVSTLELGDSALYLCASSQQGGPNTEAFFGQGTRLTVV.

This clonotype was picked up many times. The gene calls are TRBV7-8 and TRBJ2-1, with 15 bases that match TRBD2. The trim removed 4 bases at V and 3 bases at J, leaving 4 bases unmatched. The germline gives CDR1 SGHVS, CDR2 FQNEAQ. This CDR3 region has 17 residues. The CDR3 bases are TGTGCCAGCAGCTCGGGACTAGCGGGAGGAATCTACAATGAGCAGTTCTTC. Residues: CASSSGLAGGIYNEQFF.

At least ten counts were recorded for this clonotype. The chain uses TRBV15 and TRBJ2-7, with D unresolved. Germline loops: CDR1 LNHNV, CDR2 YYDKDF (reference sequence). The CDR3 runs to 15 residues. Trimming pared 0 bases from V and 5 bases from J, leaving 14 bases between. CDR3 residues: CATSRDTPWFNEQYF. The CDR3 DNA is TGTGCCACCAGCAGAGACACACCTTGGTTTAACGAGCAGTACTTC.

This clonotype was counted a few times. The chain uses TRBV3-1 and TRBJ1-1, with TRBD1 as a possible D gene (5 bases). Germline values: CDR1 LGHDT, CDR2 YNNKEL (reference sequence). The CDR3 has 14 residues. V was trimmed by 3 bases and J by 1 base, leaving 9 bases between them. The CDR3: CASSQQGSNTEAFF. The CDR3 bases are TGTGCCAGCAGCCAGCAGGGATCGAACACTGAAGCTTTCTTT.

The genes are TRBV5-5 and TRBJ2-7; 7 nucleotides agree with TRBD2. The germline CDR1 and CDR2 sequences are SGHKS and YYEKEE (reference sequence). The CDR3 extends over 17 amino acids. The V gene end was trimmed by 0 bases and the J gene end by 4 bases; junction bases not matched to a gene: 13. CDR3: CASSLVGGSKDGYEQYF. DNA of the CDR3: TGTGCCAGCAGCTTGGTCGGGGGGTCCAAAGACGGGTACGAGCAGTACTTC.

The rearrangement uses TRBV20-1 and TRBJ2-3, with 7 bases that match TRBD2. The CDR3 covers 15 residues. The V gene end was trimmed by 5 bases and the J gene end by 5 bases; junction bases not matched to a gene: 13. Germline V gene lookup returns CDR1 DFQATT and CDR2 SNEGSKA (reference sequence). The CDR3 reads CSAPSGTNPLDTQYF. In nucleotides, the CDR3 is TGCAGTGCTCCCAGCGGGACCAACCCCTTAGATACGCAGTATTTT.

In its sample, this clonotype was seen many times. This chain uses TRBV7-2 with TRBJ2-7; D possibly corresponds to TRBD1 (6 bases). V shed 5 bases and J shed 2 bases, with 13 bases lying between them. Per the germline V gene, CDR1 is SGHTA and CDR2 is FQGNSA. CDR3 length: 14 residues. The CDR3 loop is CASSQRGNPYEQYF. The CDR3 DNA reads as TGTGCCAGCAGCCAGAGGGGGAACCCCTACGAGCAGTACTTC.

V gene TRBV19 combines with J gene TRBJ2-1; TRBD2 is a possible D gene (6 bases). V shed 0 bases and J shed 1 base, with 10 bases lying between them. The CDR3 has 16 amino acids. The germline V gene has CDR1 LNHDA and CDR2 SQIVND (reference sequence). For the CDR3, the DNA is TGTGCCAGTAGTATAGAGGGCGGGAAATCCTACAATGAGCAGTTCTTC. As protein: CASSIEGGKSYNEQFF. Full variable domain (missing parts from reference TRBV19 and TRBJ2-1): DGGITQSPKYLFRKEGQNVTLSCEQNLNHDAMYWYRQDPGQGLRLIYYSQIVNDFQKGDIAEGYSVSREKKESFPLTVTSAQKNPTAFYLCASSIEGGKSYNEQFFGPGTRLTVL.

Ten or more counts support this clonotype. V is TRBV10-2 and J is TRBJ2-7; 7 positions match TRBD2. Germline assignment: CDR1 WSHSY and CDR2 SAAADI. The CDR3 runs to 15 residues. After removal of 6 bases from V and 1 base from J, the junction contained 9 bases not matched to a gene. CDR3 DNA sequence: TGCGCCAGCAGCAACGTGGGGGGGAGTTCCTACGAGCAGTACTTC. The encoded protein is CASSNVGGSSYEQYF.

The V call is TRBV15, the J call TRBJ1-1; D unclear. This CDR3 region has 13 residues. Germline loops: CDR1 LNHNV, CDR2 YYDKDF (reference sequence). Trimming left V 1 base short and J 1 base short, with 4 bases between. CDR3 DNA: TGTGCCACCAGCAGAGCGGGGAACACTGAAGCTTTCTTT. Its translation: CATSRAGNTEAFF.

This clonotype was detected ten times or more. This CDR3 is CASTRTGSSGKLFF. The CDR3 DNA sequence: TGTGCCAGCACCAGAACCGGCTCATCGGGAAAACTGTTTTTT. This rearrangement joins TRBV6-5 to TRBJ1-4; no reliable D call. V was cut by 7 bases and J by 10 bases, with 19 bases left in between. The CDR3 runs to 14 residues. Germline V lookup: CDR1 MNHEY, CDR2 SVGAGI.

This sequence joins TRBV28 and TRBJ2-5, with 7 bases lining up with TRBD2. This CDR3 contains 13 residues. The ends lost 8 bases at V and 6 bases at J; junction bases unmatched: 9. The germline CDR1 and CDR2 sequences are MDHEN and SYDVKM. This CDR3 reads CASYGGSWQTQYF. CDR3 nucleotide sequence: TGTGCCAGCTACGGCGGGAGCTGGCAGACCCAGTACTTC.